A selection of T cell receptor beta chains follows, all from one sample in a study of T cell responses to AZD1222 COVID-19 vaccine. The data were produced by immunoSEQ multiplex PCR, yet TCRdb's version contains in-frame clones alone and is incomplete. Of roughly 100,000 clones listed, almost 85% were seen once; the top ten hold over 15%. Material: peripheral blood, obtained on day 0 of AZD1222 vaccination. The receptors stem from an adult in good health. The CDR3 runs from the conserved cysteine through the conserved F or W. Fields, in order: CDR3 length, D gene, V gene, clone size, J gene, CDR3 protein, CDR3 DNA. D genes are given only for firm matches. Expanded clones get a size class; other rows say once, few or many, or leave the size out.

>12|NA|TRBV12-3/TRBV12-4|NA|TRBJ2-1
CASSSSHNEQFF
TGTGCCAGCAGCTCCTCCCACAATGAGCAGTTCTTC
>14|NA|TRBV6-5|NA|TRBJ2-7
CASNVGGESYEQYF
TGTGCCAGCAACGTGGGCGGAGAGAGCTACGAGCAGTACTTC
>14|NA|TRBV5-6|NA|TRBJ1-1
CASSYQGPNTEAFF
TGTGCCAGCAGCTACCAGGGGCCGAACACTGAAGCTTTCTTT
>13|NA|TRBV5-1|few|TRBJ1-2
CASSLQGVDGYTF
TGCGCCAGCAGCCTCCAGGGAGTCGATGGCTACACCTTC
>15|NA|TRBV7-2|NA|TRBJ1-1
CASSLASGMNTEAFF
TGTGCCAGCAGCTTAGCTAGCGGGATGAACACTGAAGCTTTCTTT
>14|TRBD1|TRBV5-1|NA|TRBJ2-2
CASSTEDRAGELFF
TGCGCCAGCAGCACAGAGGACAGGGCCGGGGAGCTGTTTTTT
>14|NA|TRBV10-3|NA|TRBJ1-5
CAISESMGGQPQHF
TGTGCCATCAGTGAGTCGATGGGGGGCCAGCCCCAGCATTTT
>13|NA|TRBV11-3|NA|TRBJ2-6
CASRPTWANVLTF
TGTGCCAGCAGACCCACCTGGGCCAACGTCCTGACTTTC
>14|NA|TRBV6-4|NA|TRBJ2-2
CASKAGSNTGELFF
TGTGCCAGCAAGGCAGGGTCTAACACCGGGGAGCTGTTTTTT
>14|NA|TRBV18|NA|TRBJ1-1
CASSRFGEGTEAFF
TGTGCCAGCTCACGCTTTGGGGAAGGCACTGAAGCTTTCTTT
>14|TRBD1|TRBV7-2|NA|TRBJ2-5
CASSPNRGSETQYF
TGTGCCAGCAGCCCTAACAGGGGCAGCGAGACCCAGTACTTC
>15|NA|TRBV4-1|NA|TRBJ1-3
CASSQFRGSGNTIYF
TGCGCCAGCAGCCAATTTCGGGGTTCTGGAAACACCATATATTTT
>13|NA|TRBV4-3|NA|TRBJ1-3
CASSRQGGNTIYF
TGCGCCAGCAGCCGTCAGGGAGGAAACACCATATATTTT
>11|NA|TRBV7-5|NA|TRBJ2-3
CAREGDKTQYF
TGTGCCAGAGAGGGGGATAAGACGCAGTATTTT
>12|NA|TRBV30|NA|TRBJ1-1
CAWKPGAAEAFF
TGTGCCTGGAAACCCGGGGCCGCTGAAGCTTTCTTT
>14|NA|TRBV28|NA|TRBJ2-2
CATSPSRNTGELFF
TGTGCCACCAGCCCCTCCAGAAACACCGGGGAGCTGTTTTTT
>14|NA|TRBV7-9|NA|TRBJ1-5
CASSPAGANQPQHF
TGTGCCAGCAGCCCCGCGGGGGCCAATCAGCCCCAGCATTTT
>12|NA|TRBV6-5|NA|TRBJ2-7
CAAQGADRVQYF
TGTGCCGCTCAGGGAGCTGATCGGGTGCAGTACTTC
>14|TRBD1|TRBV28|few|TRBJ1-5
CASSFGKQGSPQHF
TGTGCCAGCAGTTTTGGTAAACAGGGGTCACCCCAGCATTTT
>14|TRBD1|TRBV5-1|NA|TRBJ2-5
CASSSTGSQETQYF
TGCGCCAGCAGCTCGACAGGGAGTCAAGAGACCCAGTACTTC
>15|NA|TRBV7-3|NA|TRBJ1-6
CASSLVGASYSPLHF
TGTGCCAGCAGCCTAGTTGGCGCTTCCTATTCACCCCTCCACTTT
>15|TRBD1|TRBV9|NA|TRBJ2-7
CASSTTGTATYEQYF
TGTGCCAGCAGCACAACCGGGACAGCGACCTACGAGCAGTACTTC
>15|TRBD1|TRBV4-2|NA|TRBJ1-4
CASSQDRDRGIKLFF
TGTGCCAGCAGCCAAGATAGGGACAGGGGAATTAAACTGTTTTTT
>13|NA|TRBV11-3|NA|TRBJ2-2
CASSLDNTGELFF
TGTGCCAGCAGCTTAGACAACACCGGGGAGCTGTTTTTT
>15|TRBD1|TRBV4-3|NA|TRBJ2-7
CASREDWTGGYEQYF
TGCGCATCCCGCGAGGACTGGACAGGGGGTTACGAGCAGTACTTC
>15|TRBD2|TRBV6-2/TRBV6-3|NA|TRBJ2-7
CASSDGGTGTYEQYF
TGTGCCAGCAGTGACGGGGGGACCGGAACCTACGAGCAGTACTTC
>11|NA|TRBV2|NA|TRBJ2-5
CASSPQETQYF
TGTGCCAGCAGTCCACAAGAGACCCAGTACTTC
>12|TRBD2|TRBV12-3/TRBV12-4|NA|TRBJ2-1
CASRTSGNEQFF
TGTGCCAGCCGCACTAGCGGCAATGAGCAGTTCTTC